The 12 T cell receptor beta chains given below trace back to one sample, sequenced in a study of blood T cell repertoires in COVID-19. The repertoire was sequenced with immunoSEQ multiplex PCR; TCRdb's copy has only in-frame clones and lacks some. The profile shows around 300,000 clones, around 89% of them singletons. Sequenced sample: peripheral blood. All receptors derive from a woman in her forties or fifties with COVID-19, enrolled during active disease.

The CDR3: CASSRTGGIGNTIYF. The CDR3 DNA sequence: TGTGCCAGCAGCAGGACAGGGGGAATCGGAAACACCATATATTTT. V usage is TRBV7-2 and J usage is TRBJ1-3, with TRBD1 matching 10 bases. Losses at the gene ends were 5 bases for V and 4 bases for J; bases not matched to a gene: 5. The germline V gene has CDR1 SGHTA and CDR2 FQGNSA. The CDR3 contains 15 residues.

V usage is TRBV18 and J usage is TRBJ2-1; D gene uncertain. This CDR3 is built from 14 residues. Per the germline V gene, CDR1 is KGHSH and CDR2 is LQKENI. V shed 6 bases and J shed 0 bases, with 9 bases lying between them. In DNA form, the CDR3 reads TGTGCCAGCTCGTCTGAGTACTCCTACAATGAGCAGTTCTTC. It translates to CASSSEYSYNEQFF.

This chain links TRBV6-5 with TRBJ1-6; no reliable D call. Looked up from germline, CDR1 is MNHEY and CDR2 is SVGAGI. The V end was cut by 6 bases, the J end by 4 bases, with 13 bases between. CDR3 length equals 15 residues. The CDR3: CASSQKQQYNSPLHF. DNA of the CDR3: TGTGCCAGCAGCCAGAAACAGCAATATAATTCACCCCTCCACTTT.

The V and J genes are TRBV9 and TRBJ1-2, with D hard to call. The length of the CDR3 is 13 residues. V was cut by 0 bases and J by 4 bases, with 7 bases left in between. In germline, CDR1 is SGDLS, CDR2 YYNGEE. In DNA form, the CDR3 reads TGTGCCAGCAGCGTAGGGTCGAGCTATGGCTACACCTTC. It is translated as CASSVGSSYGYTF.

The chain recombines TRBV28 with TRBJ2-1; 16 bases are a match to TRBD2. Per germline, CDR1 MDHEN and CDR2 SYDVKM. The CDR3 runs 19 residues. J was trimmed by 4 bases and V by 5 bases; bases with no gene match: 11. CDR3 loop: CASSKAGTSGREGYNEQFF. CDR3 DNA sequence: TGTGCCAGCAGTAAAGCCGGGACTAGCGGGAGGGAGGGATACAATGAGCAGTTCTTC.

The chain couples TRBV27 to TRBJ1-2; weak D call: TRBD1 (5 bases). V was clipped by 6 bases and J by 4 bases, with 15 bases between them. The CDR3 loop spans 14 amino acids. Looked up from germline, CDR1 is MNHEY and CDR2 is SMNVEV (reference sequence). The CDR3 nucleotides read TGTGCCAGCAGCCTCGGGGGACTCGGCTATGGCTACACCTTC. The encoded protein is CASSLGGLGYGYTF.

The CDR3 nucleotides read TGTGCCAGCAGTAAGGGACAGGGGAGCTACGAGCAGTACTTC. It is translated as CASSKGQGSYEQYF. The V call is TRBV27, the J call TRBJ2-7, with 10 bases that match TRBD1. V gave up 5 bases and J gave up 3 bases; unmatched junction bases: 4. The germline V gene encodes CDR1 MNHEY and CDR2 SMNVEV (reference sequence). This CDR3 is built from 14 residues.

The rearrangement links TRBV11-2 to TRBJ2-3, with D hard to call. The germline gives CDR1 SGHAT, CDR2 FQNNGV. This CDR3 is built from 14 residues. The ends were cut back, 6 bases at V and 6 bases at J, with 16 bases in the middle. The CDR3 region has the DNA TGTGCCAGCAGTTTCACCAATGCAGGTGATACGCAGTATTTT. Translated: CASSFTNAGDTQYF.

The chain is built from TRBV19 and TRBJ2-2, with D tentatively TRBD1 (6 bases). Germline V gene lookup returns CDR1 LNHDA and CDR2 SQIVND (reference sequence). This CDR3 is built from 15 residues. V dropped 5 bases and J dropped 3 bases, with 13 bases sitting between them. Here the CDR3 DNA reads TGTGCCAGTAGTTCTACAGGGCGGTACACCGGGGAGCTGTTTTTT. Amino acids: CASSSTGRYTGELFF. The full variable domain, with the rest looked up from reference TRBV19 and TRBJ2-2, is DGGITQSPKYLFRKEGQNVTLSCEQNLNHDAMYWYRQDPGQGLRLIYYSQIVNDFQKGDIAEGYSVSREKKESFPLTVTSAQKNPTAFYLCASSSTGRYTGELFFGEGSRLTVL.

This chain uses TRBV29-1 with TRBJ2-7; 7 bases are a match to TRBD1. CDR1 and CDR2 from the germline V gene are SQVTM and ANQGSEA. This CDR3 is built from 15 residues. Germline trimming cut 5 bases from V and 2 bases from J; bases unmatched to any gene: 12. This CDR3 reads CSVTGTDRITYEQYF. CDR3 DNA: TGCAGCGTTACCGGGACAGACCGAATTACCTACGAGCAGTACTTC.

V usage is TRBV2 and J usage is TRBJ2-4; 7 bases match TRBD2. The J segment lost 2 bases and the V segment lost 7 bases, leaving 11 bases of the junction unmatched. CDR1 and CDR2 from the germline V gene are SNHLY and FYNNEI. The CDR3 covers 16 residues. The CDR3 bases are TGTGCCAGCATCGAAAGGGCGGGAGTGCCCAAAAACATTCAGTACTTC. Its translation: CASIERAGVPKNIQYF.

This clone was seen a single time. This chain joins TRBV7-9 and TRBJ2-2; D possibly corresponds to TRBD1 (6 bases). The CDR3 is made up of 14 amino acids. The V gene's germline CDR1 is SEHNR and CDR2 FQNEAQ (reference sequence). The V end was cut by 4 bases, the J end by 7 bases, with 13 bases between. Here the CDR3 DNA reads TGTGCCAGCAGCTGGGTTCTACAGGGCGGGGAGCTGTTTTTT. This sequence encodes CASSWVLQGGELFF.